This paragraph covers one T cell receptor beta chain sequence. What this receptor recognizes is not known. No base quality values were provided; no much bigger clone lies one nucleotide off. The data were obtained in a study of control samples from healthy donors and cancer patients (dated by TCRdb to 2018 to 2020). Library preparation was by the immunoSEQ multiplex PCR assay. TCRdb's version of the immuneACCESS table is confined to in-frame rearrangements and falls short of the full clone set. An unresolved V gene accounts for under half of the shortfall where checked; the remainder is of unknown origin. This sample holds some 130,000 clones; roughly 90% were observed only once. Around 8.1% of the sample belongs to the ten largest clones. The CDR3 covers 15 residues, taking in both the cysteine and the phenylalanine. Just the 45-base CDR3 DNA is kept, in frame starting at base 1. CDR1 SGDLS and CDR2 YYNGEE are derived from the germline V gene. V lost 5 bases and J lost 5 bases, and the count of bases not matched to a germline gene is 12.

This sequence was found in a man aged 18 to 30 in good health. This receptor chain uses TRBV9 and TRBJ1-2, and TRBD1 aligns with 7 junction nucleotides. Source material: blood. Read as DNA, the sequence is TGTGCCAGCAGTGCAGGGGGGCAGGAAACTTATGGCTACACCTTC. Its protein reads: CASSAGGQETYGYTF.